The present T cell receptor (beta chain) was sequenced within a study of blood T cell repertoires in COVID-19. The data were produced by immunoSEQ multiplex PCR, yet TCRdb's version contains in-frame clones alone and is incomplete. The table lists roughly 260,000 clones, approximately 86% of them singletons. Trimming stripped 6 bases from V and 5 bases from J, with 26 bases between. The CDR3 covers 17 residues. CDR1 MDHEN and CDR2 SYDVKM come from the germline V gene. The source is a man between 40 and 49 years old who had recovered from COVID-19. Sequenced: peripheral blood. V is TRBV28 and J is TRBJ2-7, with D maybe TRBD2 (6 bases). The CDR3: CASRSRGLAAPFDEQYF. The CDR3 nucleotides read TGTGCCAGCAGATCCCGCGGATTAGCGGCCCCTTTTGACGAGCAGTACTTC.